These 27 T cell receptor beta chains were sequenced from one sample in a study of cytomegalovirus exposure and HLA in healthy donors. Assay used: immunoSEQ multiplex PCR; TCRdb lists only in-frame clones, some missing. The profile covers about 73,000 clones, with around 94% appearing a single time and 3.2% taken by the ten largest. Material: PBMCs. The receptors come from a woman younger than 35 in good health and CMV-seropositive.

The chain uses TRBV28 and TRBJ1-5; 7 positions match TRBD1. CDR3 length equals 14 residues. After removal of 6 bases from V and 2 bases from J, the junction contained 4 bases not matched to a gene. Germline V lookup: CDR1 MDHEN, CDR2 SYDVKM. CDR3 sequence: CASRQGVGNQPQHF. DNA for the CDR3: TGTGCCAGCAGGCAGGGGGTAGGCAATCAGCCCCAGCATTTT.

The J gene is TRBJ1-1, the V gene TRBV5-1, with D possibly TRBD1 on 6 matching bases. The V gene's germline CDR1 is SGHRS and CDR2 YFSETQ. There are 14 residues in the CDR3. V was clipped by 4 bases and J by 0 bases, with 10 bases between them. This CDR3 reads CASSPDSMNTEAFF. Written as DNA, the CDR3 is TGCGCCAGCAGCCCGGACAGTATGAACACTGAAGCTTTCTTT.

This chain connects TRBV6-1 to TRBJ1-4, with 7 bases that match TRBD1. The germline gives CDR1 MNHNS, CDR2 SASEGT. The trim removed 7 bases at V and 8 bases at J, leaving 10 bases unmatched. The CDR3 has 14 residues. CDR3 sequence reads: CASKRDSRGEKLFF. CDR3 bases: TGTGCCAGCAAAAGGGACAGCCGGGGGGAAAAACTGTTTTTT.

This rearrangement joins TRBV11-3 to TRBJ1-4, with D possibly matching TRBD1 (5 bases). V was trimmed by 4 bases and J by 2 bases, leaving 17 bases between them. Germline V CDR1 and CDR2: SGHNT, YENEEA. This CDR3 comprises 17 residues. CDR3 in DNA: TGTGCCAGCAGCTCCTCAATATACAGGAGCACTAATGAAAAACTGTTTTTT. Translated: CASSSSIYRSTNEKLFF.

The chain links TRBV5-6 to TRBJ2-7; 14 bases match TRBD2. Germline CDR1 and CDR2: SGHDT and YYEEEE. The CDR3 is 15 amino acids. After removal of 2 bases from V and 5 bases from J, the junction contained 3 bases not matched to a gene. CDR3 sequence reads: CASSLTGLAGDEQYF. In DNA, the CDR3 is TGTGCCAGCAGCTTAACGGGACTAGCGGGAGACGAGCAGTACTTC.

The chain has TRBV25-1 and TRBJ1-6, with 8 bases identical to TRBD1. This CDR3 is 14 amino acids long. Germline CDR1 and CDR2: MGHDK and SYGVNS. V lost 6 bases, J lost 10 bases, and 8 bases stayed unmatched. Written as DNA, the CDR3 is TGTGCCAGCAGAGAGACAGGGGTACGGTCACCCCTCCACTTT. It yields the protein CASRETGVRSPLHF.

The chain employs TRBV28 and TRBJ1-4, with 8 bases lining up with TRBD1. The CDR3 has 14 amino acids. Unmatched junction bases numbered 5, after V lost 5 bases and J lost 6 bases. Germline CDR1 MDHEN, CDR2 SYDVKM. The CDR3 protein is CASSTSGGDEKLFF. The CDR3 DNA reads TGTGCCAGCAGTACCTCAGGGGGCGATGAAAAACTGTTTTTT.

The chain links TRBV9 to TRBJ2-2; TRBD1 matches at 8 bases. The ends lost 3 bases at V and 0 bases at J; junction bases unmatched: 4. Germline V gene sequence: CDR1 SGDLS, CDR2 YYNGEE. There are 16 residues in the CDR3. The CDR3 spells CASSGGTGANTGELFF. DNA of the CDR3: TGTGCCAGCAGCGGAGGGACAGGCGCGAACACCGGGGAGCTGTTTTTT.

V is TRBV6-5 and J is TRBJ1-1; D unresolved. The CDR3 loop spans 16 amino acids. Germline V gives CDR1 MNHEY, CDR2 SVGAGI. V lost 0 bases to trimming and J lost 1 base, with 12 bases between them. CDR3 loop: CASSYSYRGRNTEAFF. The DNA of the CDR3 is TGTGCCAGCAGTTACTCTTATCGGGGAAGGAACACTGAAGCTTTCTTT.

This clone was recorded a few times. This chain uses TRBV5-1 with TRBJ1-6; D is undetermined. The CDR3 runs 13 residues. Germline V gene data show CDR1 as SGHRS and CDR2 as YFSETQ. V was shortened by 7 bases and J by 7 bases, with 12 bases between the two germline ends. The CDR3 region is CASSGDGNSPLHF. The CDR3 DNA follows: TGCGCCAGCTCCGGCGACGGGAATTCACCCCTCCACTTT.

This rearrangement joins TRBV30 to TRBJ2-4, with a possible D match to TRBD1 (6 bases). The CDR3 runs to 16 residues. V was clipped by 1 base and J by 4 bases, with 17 bases between them. Germline V CDR1 and CDR2: GTSNPN, SVGIG (reference sequence). The CDR3 loop is CAWSGGHVGPKNIQYF. In nucleotides, the CDR3 is TGTGCCTGGAGTGGGGGGCATGTTGGACCTAAAAACATTCAGTACTTC.

The J gene is TRBJ2-1, the V gene TRBV28; 10 bases agree with TRBD2. Germline values: CDR1 MDHEN, CDR2 SYDVKM. This CDR3 contains 23 residues. The V and J ends lost 4 bases and 8 bases, in that order; junction bases with no gene match: 32. The CDR3 is CASSSYTNREMWKREGPSDEQFF. CDR3 in DNA: TGTGCCAGCAGTTCATACACGAACAGAGAAATGTGGAAGCGGGAGGGGCCGTCGGATGAGCAGTTCTTC.

The V call is TRBV27, the J call TRBJ1-6, with 7 bases matching TRBD1. The germline CDR1 and CDR2 sequences are MNHEY and SMNVEV (reference sequence). This CDR3 comprises 16 residues. V lost 6 bases to trimming and J lost 6 bases; unmatched junction nucleotides: 11. This CDR3 is CASRQQAGTANSPLHF. The DNA for the CDR3 is TGTGCCAGCAGACAACAGGCCGGGACAGCTAATTCACCCCTCCACTTT.

This chain connects TRBV28 to TRBJ1-2, with D maybe TRBD1 (5 bases). The V and J ends lost 1 base and 8 bases respectively, with 14 bases between them. This CDR3 contains 14 residues. CDR1 is MDHEN, CDR2 SYDVKM, per germline. In nucleotides, the CDR3 is TGTGCCAGCAGTTTATATCGAACCGGGGGGGGCTACACCTTC. As protein: CASSLYRTGGGYTF.

On this clone: The sample has other DNA sequences that encode this CDR3 too. The CDR3 sequence: CASSPNRETQYF. CDR3 sequence (DNA): TGTGCCAGCTCACCAAATCGAGAGACCCAGTACTTC. The V and J genes are TRBV18 and TRBJ2-5; D gene unclear. The germline CDR1 and CDR2 sequences are KGHSH and LQKENI. This CDR3 region has 12 residues. Between the trimmed V and J ends, which lost 2 bases and 4 bases, there was a span of 5 bases.

This rearrangement joins TRBV28 to TRBJ1-1; D is unclear. In germline, CDR1 is MDHEN, CDR2 SYDVKM. This CDR3 is 12 amino acids long. V lost 5 bases and J 9 bases, leaving 13 bases between the germline ends. CDR3 residues: CASSLPREKAFF. The CDR3 region has the DNA TGTGCCAGCAGTCTTCCCCGGGAGAAAGCTTTCTTT.

The V call is TRBV27, the J call TRBJ1-2, with 11 bases fitting TRBD1. The CDR3 is 17 amino acids. The V gene end was trimmed by 5 bases and the J gene end by 7 bases; junction bases not matched to a gene: 15. The V gene's germline CDR1 is MNHEY and CDR2 SMNVEV (reference sequence). CDR3 loop: CASSPDVLLGTGGGYTF. As DNA, the CDR3 is TGTGCCAGCAGTCCTGACGTTTTGTTGGGGACAGGGGGTGGCTACACCTTC.

The rearrangement uses TRBV5-4 and TRBJ1-2; no clear D. The CDR3 length is 13 residues. V was cut by 1 base and J by 0 bases, with 4 bases left in between. The V gene's germline CDR1 is SGHNT and CDR2 YYREEE (reference sequence). The CDR3 loop is CASSLSANYGYTF. The CDR3 nucleotides read TGTGCCAGCAGCTTGTCAGCTAACTATGGCTACACCTTC.

The chain couples TRBV23-1 to TRBJ1-1; 7 positions match TRBD1. TRBV23-1 falls under the ORF class, with uncertain function. The CDR3 has 15 residues. Trimming removed 0 bases from V and 2 bases from J; junction bases left unmatched: 3. CDR3 coding DNA: TGCGCCAGCAGTCAATCTGACAGGGCAAACACTGAAGCTTTCTTT. This translates into CASSQSDRANTEAFF.

The J gene is TRBJ2-1, the V gene TRBV11-3, with 9 bases lining up with TRBD2. The CDR3 covers 14 residues. Per the germline V gene, CDR1 is SGHNT and CDR2 is YENEEA. Losses at the gene ends were 5 bases for V and 8 bases for J; bases not matched to a gene: 7. The CDR3 nucleotides read TGTGCCAGCAGCGAAGGGACTAGCTTTCATGAGCAGTTCTTC. This gives the protein CASSEGTSFHEQFF.

The chain joins TRBV9 to TRBJ2-1; D remains ambiguous. This CDR3 contains 11 residues. CDR1 is SGDLS and CDR2 is YYNGEE in the germline V gene. V lost 4 bases to trimming and J lost 5 bases, with 4 bases between them. The DNA of the CDR3 is TGTGCCAGCAGCAGCCACAATGAGCAGTTCTTC. Translated, it gives CASSSHNEQFF.

The chain recombines TRBV5-1 with TRBJ1-6; no clear D gene. V was pared by 0 bases and J by 10 bases, with 17 bases between. Germline CDR1 and CDR2: SGHRS and YFSETQ. The CDR3 spans 16 residues. DNA for the CDR3: TGCGCCAGCAGCTTGGATCCGGGAGTAATCCGGTCACCCCTCCACTTT. Translation gives CASSLDPGVIRSPLHF.

The chain recombines TRBV27 with TRBJ1-5; 10 bases are shared with TRBD1. The junction had 3 bases not matched to a gene; V was cut back by 3 bases and J by 4 bases. Germline values: CDR1 MNHEY, CDR2 SMNVEV (reference sequence). This CDR3 is built from 15 residues. The CDR3 bases are TGTGCCAGCAGTTTCGGACAGGGGGGTAATCAGCCCCAGCATTTT. It translates to CASSFGQGGNQPQHF.

V and J are TRBV15 and TRBJ2-7, with 12 bases identical to TRBD2. CDR3 size: 13 residues. After removal of 10 bases from V and 5 bases from J, the junction contained 6 bases not matched to a gene. CDR1 and CDR2 (germline): LNHNV, YYDKDF (reference sequence). For the CDR3, the DNA is TGTGCCATCCGGACTAGCGGGAACCACGAGCAGTACTTC. Its protein product is CAIRTSGNHEQYF. Full variable domain (rest looked up from reference TRBV15 and TRBJ2-7): DAMVIQNPRYQVTQFGKPVTLSCSQTLNHNVMYWYQQKSSQAPKLLFHYYDKDFNNEADTPDNFQSRRPNTSFCFLDIRSPGLGDTAMYLCAIRTSGNHEQYFGPGTRLTVT.

V usage is TRBV4-1 and J usage is TRBJ1-4, with 11 positions matching TRBD1. This CDR3 region has 15 residues. Germline trimming cut 7 bases from V and 6 bases from J; bases unmatched to any gene: 7. Per germline, CDR1 MGHRA and CDR2 YSYEKL. CDR3 DNA: TGCGCCAGCATGGGGGACAGGGGGAGGGATGAAAAACTGTTTTTT. Encoded protein: CASMGDRGRDEKLFF.

This sequence joins TRBV9 and TRBJ1-5; 10 positions agree with TRBD1. The CDR3 is 17 amino acids. V dropped 1 base and J dropped 7; count of bases not matched to a gene: 11. The germline gives CDR1 SGDLS, CDR2 YYNGEE. CDR3 protein: CASSVLSWTGGPQPQHF. The DNA for the CDR3 is TGTGCCAGCAGCGTACTTTCCTGGACAGGGGGACCCCAGCCCCAGCATTTT.

V is TRBV6-5 and J is TRBJ1-5; 10 nucleotides line up with TRBD1. Trimming took 6 bases from V and 4 from J; bases not matched to a gene: 6. Germline values: CDR1 MNHEY, CDR2 SVGAGI. The CDR3 covers 15 residues. The CDR3 reads CASSLGQGDNQPQHF. CDR3 nucleotides: TGTGCCAGCAGCCTCGGACAGGGGGATAATCAGCCCCAGCATTTT.